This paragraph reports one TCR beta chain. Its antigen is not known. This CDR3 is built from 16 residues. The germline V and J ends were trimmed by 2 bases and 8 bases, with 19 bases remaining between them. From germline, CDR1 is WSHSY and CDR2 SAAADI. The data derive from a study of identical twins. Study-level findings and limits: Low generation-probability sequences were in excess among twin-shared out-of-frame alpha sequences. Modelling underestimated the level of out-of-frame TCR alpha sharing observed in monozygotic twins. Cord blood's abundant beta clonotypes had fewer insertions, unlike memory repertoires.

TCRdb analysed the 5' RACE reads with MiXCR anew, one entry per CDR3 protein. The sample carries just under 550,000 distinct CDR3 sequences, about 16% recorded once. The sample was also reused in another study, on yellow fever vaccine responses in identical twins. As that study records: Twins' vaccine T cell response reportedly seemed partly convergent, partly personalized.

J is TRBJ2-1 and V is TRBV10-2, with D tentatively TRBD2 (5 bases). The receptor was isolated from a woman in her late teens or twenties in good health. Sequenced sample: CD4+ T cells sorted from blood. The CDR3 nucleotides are TGCGCCAGCAGTGAGCGGGCTAGCCCCCCAGCCCATGAGCAGTTCTTC. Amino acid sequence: CASSERASPPAHEQFF.